This T cell receptor (beta chain) derives from a study of T-cell reconstitution after alpha-beta-depleted transplantation in children. General study points: Roughly two months post-transplant, alpha-beta T cells reportedly originated from several hundred graft clones that had expanded. Day-60 TCRbeta diversity that was high in some patients was derived from surviving recipient T cells and thymic progenitors. Fresh T-cell production supplied most of the T-cell counts and diversity seen one year after transplant.

Between the trimmed V and J ends, which lost 5 bases and 4 bases, there was a span of 15 bases. Per germline, CDR1 SEHNR and CDR2 FQNEAQ (reference sequence). The CDR3 extends over 15 amino acids. Notes on this clonotype: What it binds is not known.

Unique molecular identifiers were incorporated into the prepared TCRbeta library. In TCRdb, the PCR reads were re-called with MiXCR into one record per CDR3 protein. The table has 500,000 to 750,000 distinct CDR3 sequences, 13% seen once; the top ten hold approximately 2.1%. The chain carries TRBV7-9 and TRBJ1-3; D not certain. The sample here was PBMCs, mostly from graft donor cells, taken 360 days after TCRalphabeta/CD19-depleted stem cell transplant. The sequence came from a male patient younger than 18 who had a stem cell transplant for acute myeloid leukemia, so the T cells may come from the graft donor. The CDR3, as DNA: TGTGCCAGCAGCCTCATCCGGGCTTCAGGAAACACCATATATTTT. This gives the protein CASSLIRASGNTIYF.